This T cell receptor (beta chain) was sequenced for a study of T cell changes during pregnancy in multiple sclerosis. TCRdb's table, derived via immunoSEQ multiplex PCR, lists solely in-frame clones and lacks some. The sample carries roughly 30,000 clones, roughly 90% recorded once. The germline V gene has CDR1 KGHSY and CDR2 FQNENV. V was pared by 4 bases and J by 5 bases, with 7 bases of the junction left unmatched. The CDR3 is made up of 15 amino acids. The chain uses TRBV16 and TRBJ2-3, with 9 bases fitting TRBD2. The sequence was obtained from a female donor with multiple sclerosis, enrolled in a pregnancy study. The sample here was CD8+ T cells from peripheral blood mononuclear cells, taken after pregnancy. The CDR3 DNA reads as TGTGCCAGCAGCCTCGAACTAGCGGGTCGAGATACGCAGTATTTT. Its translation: CASSLELAGRDTQYF.